These 16 T cell receptor beta chains were sequenced from one sample in a study of cytomegalovirus exposure and HLA in healthy donors. The primer mix had 60 Vbeta and 13 Jbeta primers. Generated by immunoSEQ multiplex PCR, the TCRdb table keeps only in-frame clones and is missing some. The data contain under 250,000 clones, roughly 72% of them singletons. Sequencing was carried out using PBMCs. These receptors originate from a man younger than 40 in good health and CMV-seronegative.

The V and J genes are TRBV4-1 and TRBJ2-7, with a weak D call TRBD1 (5 bases). This CDR3 is built from 12 residues. Germline lookup yields CDR1 MGHRA and CDR2 YSYEKL. The germline V and J ends were trimmed by 4 bases and 2 bases, with 6 bases remaining between them. DNA of the CDR3: TGCGCCAGCAGCCCGGACACCTACGAGCAGTACTTC. Translated: CASSPDTYEQYF.

The chain is built from TRBV29-1 and TRBJ1-2; a weak D match, TRBD1 (6 bases). Trimming took 7 bases from V and 8 from J, leaving 20 bases between them. Germline CDR1 reads SQVTM; CDR2 reads ANQGSEA. This CDR3 contains 13 residues. The DNA of the CDR3 is TGCAGCGCCTCATCCACAGGGCTTGGAGGCTACACCTTC. This codes for CSASSTGLGGYTF.

This chain links TRBV7-3 with TRBJ2-3; 16 nucleotides match TRBD2. Trimming removed 3 bases from V and 0 bases from J; junction bases left unmatched: 6. Germline V gene lookup returns CDR1 SGHTA and CDR2 FQGTGA. This CDR3 spans 19 amino acids. For the CDR3, the DNA is TGTGCCAGCAGCTTCACCCCGGGACTAGCGGGAGGGAGCACAGATACGCAGTATTTT. Protein: CASSFTPGLAGGSTDTQYF.

This rearrangement joins TRBV2 to TRBJ2-1; 11 positions agree with TRBD2. After removal of 1 base from V and 4 bases from J, the junction contained 3 bases not matched to a gene. CDR1 and CDR2 (germline): SNHLY, FYNNEI. The CDR3 consists of 16 residues. DNA of the CDR3: TGTGCCAGCAGTGAAGGAGGACTAGCGGGTTACAATGAGCAGTTCTTC. It specifies CASSEGGLAGYNEQFF.

V and J are TRBV29-1 and TRBJ2-2; 9 bases fit TRBD1. Per the germline V gene, CDR1 is SQVTM and CDR2 is ANQGSEA. Trimming cost V 4 bases and J 6 bases; bases outside gene matches: 9. This CDR3 region has 15 residues. CDR3 loop: CSVVPGTGIAGELFF. The CDR3 DNA is TGCAGCGTTGTCCCCGGGACAGGGATCGCCGGGGAGCTGTTTTTT.

The V gene is TRBV28, the J gene TRBJ2-5; 9 nucleotides line up with TRBD1. The J call may be incorrect, as the DNA end agrees better with TRBJ2-7. CDR3 length: 14 amino acids. CDR1 and CDR2 (germline): MDHEN, SYDVKM. The CDR3 region has the DNA TGTGCCAGCACCTCCGGGACAGGGCATTACGAGCAGTACTTC. This codes for CASTSGTGHYEQYF.

This clone came up once. The rearrangement joins TRBV7-9 to TRBJ2-7, with TRBD2 as a possible D gene (5 bases). The CDR3 is 14 amino acids. Trimming left V 1 base short and J 6 bases short, with 13 bases between. Germline V gene data show CDR1 as SEHNR and CDR2 as FQNEAQ (reference sequence). Here the CDR3 reads CASSLGPGRAEQYF. The DNA for the CDR3 is TGTGCCAGCAGCTTAGGGCCGGGAAGGGCCGAGCAGTACTTC.

The J gene is TRBJ2-5, the V gene TRBV18; 10 nucleotides match TRBD1. V shed 5 bases, J shed 5 bases, and the junction held 5 bases outside the gene matches. Germline CDR1 KGHSH, CDR2 LQKENI. CDR3 length: 14 residues. The CDR3 sequence is CASSSGTGVETQYF. The CDR3 coding sequence is TGTGCCAGCTCATCCGGGACAGGGGTGGAGACCCAGTACTTC. The variable domain in full, with the rest retrieved from reference TRBV18 and TRBJ2-5, is NAGVMQNPRHLVRRRGQEARLRCSPMKGHSHVYWYRQLPEEGLKFMVYLQKENIIDESGMPKERFSAEFPKEGPSILRIQQVVRGDSAAYFCASSSGTGVETQYFGPGTRLLVL.

This chain joins TRBV2 and TRBJ1-5; a weak D match, TRBD1 (6 bases). The V gene's germline CDR1 is SNHLY and CDR2 FYNNEI. Trimming stripped 4 bases from V and 6 bases from J, with 10 bases between. The CDR3 has 13 residues. This CDR3 reads CASSGQEVQPQHF. In nucleotides, the CDR3 is TGTGCCAGCAGTGGACAGGAGGTTCAGCCCCAGCATTTT. The full variable domain, its missing parts supplied by reference TRBV2 and TRBJ1-5, is EPEVTQTPSHQVTQMGQEVILRCVPISNHLYFYWYRQILGQKVEFLVSFYNNEISEKSEIFDDQFSVERPDGSNFTLKIRSTKLEDSAMYFCASSGQEVQPQHFGDGTRLSIL.

This clone was counted a single time. The chain uses TRBV9 and TRBJ2-2; D gene uncertain. The CDR3 loop spans 14 amino acids. V was pared by 0 bases and J by 3 bases, with 6 bases between. Germline V gene data show CDR1 as SGDLS and CDR2 as YYNGEE. Written as DNA, the CDR3 is TGTGCCAGCAGCGTAGTCCTAGACACCGGGGAGCTGTTTTTT. As protein: CASSVVLDTGELFF.

The chain recombines TRBV9 with TRBJ1-4, with TRBD1 identical over 8 bases. V shed 4 bases and J 1 base; nucleotides not matched to a gene: 9. Germline CDR1 reads SGDLS; CDR2 reads YYNGEE. This CDR3 is 17 amino acids long. Written as DNA, the CDR3 is TGTGCCAGCAGCCCTCGCAGGGGGCAACGAACTAATGAAAAACTGTTTTTT. Translation gives CASSPRRGQRTNEKLFF.

The chain carries TRBV6-5 and TRBJ2-4; 9 positions agree with TRBD1. Per the germline V gene, CDR1 is MNHEY and CDR2 is SVGAGI. The CDR3 runs to 16 residues. V dropped 2 bases and J dropped 3; count of bases not matched to a gene: 5. CDR3 DNA sequence: TGTGCCAGCAGTTACGCCACGACAGGGGGCAAAAACATTCAGTACTTC. Amino acid sequence: CASSYATTGGKNIQYF.

This CDR3 is CASSGGRRLEEKLFF. The CDR3 bases are TGTGCCAGCAGCGGAGGACGGAGGCTGGAGGAAAAACTGTTTTTT. The chain combines TRBV9 with TRBJ1-4; D not resolved. CDR1 is SGDLS, CDR2 YYNGEE, per germline. V gave up 3 bases and J gave up 8 bases, with 17 bases separating them. This CDR3 region has 15 residues.

The chain carries TRBV9 and TRBJ2-7, with 8 bases matching TRBD2. Germline V gives CDR1 SGDLS, CDR2 YYNGEE. The CDR3 covers 14 residues. V trimming: 3 bases; J trimming: 5 bases; junction bases outside the gene matches: 7. The CDR3 region is CASSERGLGNEQYF. The DNA for the CDR3 is TGTGCCAGCAGCGAGCGGGGACTAGGGAACGAGCAGTACTTC.

V gene TRBV29-1 combines with J gene TRBJ1-1, with D unresolved. The CDR3 has 13 residues. Germline loops: CDR1 SQVTM, CDR2 ANQGSEA. The germline V and J ends were trimmed by 0 bases and 9 bases, with 14 bases remaining between them. The CDR3, as DNA: TGCAGCGTTGAAGATAGCGCAGTCCCTAAAGCTTTCTTT. Its translation: CSVEDSAVPKAFF.

The rearrangement links TRBV27 to TRBJ2-5, with a tentative D call TRBD1 (5 bases). The V gene's germline CDR1 is MNHEY and CDR2 SMNVEV (reference sequence). V was trimmed by 1 base and J by 1 base, leaving 7 bases between them. The CDR3 loop spans 14 amino acids. The CDR3: CASSLWGTQETQYF. DNA of the CDR3: TGTGCCAGCAGTTTATGGGGCACCCAAGAGACCCAGTACTTC.